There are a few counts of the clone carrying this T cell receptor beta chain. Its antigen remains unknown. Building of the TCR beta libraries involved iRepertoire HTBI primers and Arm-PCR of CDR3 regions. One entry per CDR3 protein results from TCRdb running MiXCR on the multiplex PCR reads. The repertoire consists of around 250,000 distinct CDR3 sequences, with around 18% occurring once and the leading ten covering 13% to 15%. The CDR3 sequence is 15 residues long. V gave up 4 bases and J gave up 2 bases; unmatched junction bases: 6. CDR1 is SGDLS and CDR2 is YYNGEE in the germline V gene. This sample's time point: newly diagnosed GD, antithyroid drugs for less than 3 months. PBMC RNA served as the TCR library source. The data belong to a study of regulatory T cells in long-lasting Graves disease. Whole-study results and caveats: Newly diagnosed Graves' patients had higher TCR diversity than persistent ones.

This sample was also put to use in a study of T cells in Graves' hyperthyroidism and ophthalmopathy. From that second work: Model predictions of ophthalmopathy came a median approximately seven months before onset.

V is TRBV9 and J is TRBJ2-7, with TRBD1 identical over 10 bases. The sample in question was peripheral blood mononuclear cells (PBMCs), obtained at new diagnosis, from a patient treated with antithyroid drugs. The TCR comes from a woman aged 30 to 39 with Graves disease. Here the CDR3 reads CASSSYGTGAYEQYF. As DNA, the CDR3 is TGTGCCAGCAGCTCATACGGGACAGGGGCCTACGAGCAGTACTTC.